The sequence of this TCR beta chain was determined in a study of graft-versus-host responses after intestinal transplantation. The overall study: The transplants performed in recipients were multivisceral, liver-intestinal, or isolated intestinal. Study-wide results and limits: Ileal or blood samples showed some GvH clones first, and such clones were also found in recipient marrow. Early HvG declines after transplant were associated with peak circulating GvH clone levels.

This clone was detected once. Its antigen is currently unknown. V lost 4 bases to trimming and J lost 3 bases, with 8 bases between them. The CDR3 is 14 residues long. Germline values: CDR1 SGDLS, CDR2 YYNGEE. Profiled with immunoSEQ multiplex PCR; TCRdb holds only in-frame clones, not every one. This table holds some 64,000 clones, roughly nine tenths found once. This TCR was recovered from a human donor who was the organ donor for an intestinal transplant. The chain uses TRBV9 and TRBJ2-6; D remains ambiguous. The specimen comprised unstimulated CD8+ T cells sorted from spleen or lymph node cells, sampled before transplant. The CDR3 region has the DNA TGTGCCAGCAGCCCCGGTGGTGGGGCCAACGTCCTGACTTTC. Amino acid sequence: CASSPGGGANVLTF.